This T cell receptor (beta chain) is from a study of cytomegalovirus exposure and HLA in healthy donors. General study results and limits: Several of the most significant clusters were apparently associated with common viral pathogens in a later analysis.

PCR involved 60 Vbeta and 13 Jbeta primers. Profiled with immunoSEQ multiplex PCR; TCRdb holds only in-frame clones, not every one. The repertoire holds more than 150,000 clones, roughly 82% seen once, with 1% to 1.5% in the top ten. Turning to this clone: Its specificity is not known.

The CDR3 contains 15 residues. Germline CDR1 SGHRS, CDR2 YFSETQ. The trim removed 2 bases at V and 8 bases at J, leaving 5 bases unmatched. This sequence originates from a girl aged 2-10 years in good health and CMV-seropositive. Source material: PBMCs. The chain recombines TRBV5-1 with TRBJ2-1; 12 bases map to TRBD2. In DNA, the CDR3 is TGCGCCAGCAGCTTACTAGCGGGAGGATCCGATGAGCAGTTCTTC. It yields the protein CASSLLAGGSDEQFF.